One T cell receptor (beta chain) is described in this entry. The data originate from a study of PD-1 blockade in classical Hodgkin lymphoma. V was shortened by 3 bases and J by 9 bases, with 21 bases between the two germline ends. The CDR3 runs 16 residues. Germline V gives CDR1 MNHNY, CDR2 SVGAGI (reference sequence). Relapses following autologous stem cell transplantation were seen in all patients, with brentuximab vedotin exposure varying. Data came from immunoSEQ multiplex PCR; TCRdb stores just in-frame clones and leaves some out. The sample contains about 61,000 clones, 75% to 90% of which appear only once.

The chain joins TRBV6-6 to TRBJ1-5, with a weak D call TRBD1 (6 bases). The sample consisted of peripheral blood mononuclear cells (PBMCs), taken at baseline. The clonotype originates from a human donor with classical Hodgkin lymphoma. In DNA form, the CDR3 reads TGTGCCAGCAGTTATCCCGCCCAGGGGCTACATCGGCCCCAGCATTTT. Translation gives CASSYPAQGLHRPQHF.